The next 14 T cell receptor beta chains were all read from a single sample in a study of cytomegalovirus exposure and HLA in healthy donors. Use of 60 Vbeta and 13 Jbeta primers characterized the PCR. Method: immunoSEQ multiplex PCR; TCRdb's copy keeps in-frame clones and lacks some. Counted here are 95,000 to 100,000 clones, 60% to 85% occurring once; the ten biggest clones make up around 17%. Sequenced: PBMCs. Source of these receptors: a man aged 55 to 70 in good health and CMV-seropositive.

This chain joins TRBV4-2 and TRBJ2-7, with a tentative D call TRBD1 (5 bases). Germline CDR1 LGHNA, CDR2 YNFKEQ. The V end was cut by 1 base, the J end by 2 bases, with 18 bases between. The CDR3 spans 17 residues. CDR3 residues: CASSQGLVQGIPYEQYF. As DNA, the CDR3 is TGTGCCAGCAGCCAAGGCTTAGTGCAGGGCATTCCCTACGAGCAGTACTTC.

This rearrangement joins TRBV19 to TRBJ1-5; 7 nucleotides agree with TRBD1. The CDR3 covers 14 residues. The ends lost 4 bases at V and 2 bases at J; junction bases unmatched: 2. Germline CDR1 and CDR2: LNHDA and SQIVND (reference sequence). DNA for the CDR3: TGTGCCAGTAGTAAAGGACAGGGCAATCAGCCCCAGCATTTT. This gives the protein CASSKGQGNQPQHF.

This chain links TRBV7-2 with TRBJ1-6, with TRBD1 identical over 10 bases. V lost 1 base, J lost 7 bases, and 10 bases stayed unmatched. Germline CDR1 and CDR2: SGHTA and FQGNSA. The length of the CDR3 is 18 residues. The CDR3 nucleotides are TGTGCCAGCAGCTTAGTAGTGGGCCCGGGACAGGGGAATTCACCCCTCCACTTT. This encodes CASSLVVGPGQGNSPLHF.

This clone appeared a few times. The chain recombines TRBV4-2 with TRBJ1-5, with TRBD1 identical over 9 bases. J was trimmed by 7 bases and V by 0 bases; bases with no gene match: 7. The CDR3 length is 16 residues. Germline CDR1 and CDR2: LGHNA and YNFKEQ. The CDR3 spells CASSQDPDRGEQPQHF. The CDR3 nucleotides are TGTGCCAGCAGCCAAGATCCGGACAGGGGTGAACAGCCCCAGCATTTT.

The genes are TRBV4-2 and TRBJ2-5; TRBD2 matches 8 bases. This CDR3 has 15 residues. The V gene end was trimmed by 0 bases and the J gene end by 10 bases; junction bases not matched to a gene: 10. Germline values: CDR1 LGHNA, CDR2 YNFKEQ. The CDR3 is CASSQDRVAGLSQYF. In DNA, the CDR3 is TGTGCCAGCAGCCAAGATAGGGTAGCGGGGTTGAGCCAGTACTTC.

This chain links TRBV6-5 with TRBJ1-2; 8 bases are shared with TRBD1. Germline values: CDR1 MNHEY, CDR2 SVGAGI. The CDR3 has 13 amino acids. After removal of 6 bases from V and 8 bases from J, the junction contained 8 bases not matched to a gene. CDR3 in amino acids: CASSLPGQAGYTF. As DNA, the CDR3 is TGTGCCAGCAGCCTACCGGGACAGGCCGGCTACACCTTC.

This clone was counted a few times. The chain combines TRBV7-9 with TRBJ2-2; TRBD1 might be the D (6 bases). Germline lookup yields CDR1 SEHNR and CDR2 FQNEAQ (reference sequence). The CDR3 covers 13 residues. Trimming took off 10 bases at V and 0 bases at J, with 9 bases between the two ends. The CDR3 sequence is CAIGTPNTGELFF. Here the CDR3 DNA reads TGTGCCATCGGGACACCGAACACCGGGGAGCTGTTTTTT.

The chain is built from TRBV6-5 and TRBJ2-3; D is possibly TRBD1 (5 bases). Between the trimmed V and J ends, which lost 1 base and 1 base, there was a span of 12 bases. This CDR3 has 16 amino acids. Per the germline V gene, CDR1 is MNHEY and CDR2 is SVGAGI. The CDR3 here is CASSYFQGSGTDTQYF. The CDR3 bases are TGTGCCAGCAGTTACTTTCAGGGAAGTGGCACAGATACGCAGTATTTT.

The chain uses TRBV6-5 and TRBJ1-2; perhaps TRBD1 as D (6 bases). There are 13 residues in the CDR3. V lost 6 bases, J lost 8 bases, and 16 bases lay in between. Germline V lookup: CDR1 MNHEY, CDR2 SVGAGI. The CDR3 nucleotides read TGTGCCAGCAGGAACAGGGTATTGCGAGGCTACACCTTC. This translates into CASRNRVLRGYTF.

This chain links TRBV5-1 with TRBJ1-2, with a tentative D call TRBD1 (5 bases). CDR1 and CDR2 (germline): SGHRS, YFSETQ. V was trimmed by 0 bases and J by 8 bases, leaving 11 bases between them. The CDR3 is 13 amino acids. The CDR3 DNA follows: TGCGCCAGCAGCTTGGGCCCGGGGGGGGGCTACACCTTC. It codes for CASSLGPGGGYTF.

This chain connects TRBV29-1 to TRBJ2-1; D is perhaps TRBD2 (6 bases). The CDR3 is made up of 14 amino acids. Per germline, CDR1 SQVTM and CDR2 ANQGSEA. V was clipped by 4 bases and J by 6 bases, with 16 bases between them. CDR3: CSVAKIGGVNEQFF. The CDR3 DNA is TGCAGCGTTGCTAAAATTGGAGGGGTCAATGAGCAGTTCTTC.

This chain joins TRBV28 and TRBJ2-7; no firm D call. Trimming removed 6 bases at V and 2 bases at J, with 8 bases between. CDR3 length: 12 amino acids. Looked up from germline, CDR1 is MDHEN and CDR2 is SYDVKM. This chain's CDR3 is CASSLVPYEQYF. Here the CDR3 DNA reads TGTGCCAGCAGCCTAGTCCCCTACGAGCAGTACTTC.

The V call is TRBV28, the J call TRBJ2-3; 10 bases are a match to TRBD1. Losses at the gene ends were 5 bases for V and 6 bases for J; bases not matched to a gene: 8. CDR3 length: 15 amino acids. In germline, CDR1 is MDHEN, CDR2 SYDVKM. DNA of the CDR3: TGTGCCAGCAGTCTCACCGGGACAGGGGCGGATACGCAGTATTTT. Its protein is CASSLTGTGADTQYF.

The chain employs TRBV4-1 and TRBJ1-5, with TRBD1 as a possible D gene (5 bases). Trimming removed 1 base from V and 6 bases from J, with 13 bases in between. The CDR3 length is 15 residues. Germline values: CDR1 MGHRA, CDR2 YSYEKL. The CDR3 protein is CASSQGGQGIQPQHF. CDR3 nucleotides: TGCGCCAGCAGCCAAGGAGGCCAGGGTATTCAGCCCCAGCATTTT.